The TCR beta chain under discussion was sequenced for a study of T cells after somatic rescue of genetic block. Data came from immunoSEQ multiplex PCR; TCRdb stores just in-frame clones and leaves some out. The data hold about 68,000 clones, with under 95% observed a single time. The TCR originated in a man between 35 and 55 years old. The sequenced sample was peripheral blood mononuclear cells (PBMCs).

The CDR3 spells CASSSYRDPRADTQYF. CDR3 bases: TGTGCCAGCAGCTCCTACCGGGATCCGAGAGCAGATACGCAGTATTTT. The V and J genes are TRBV11-2 and TRBJ2-3; a possible D gene is TRBD2 (5 bases). V was trimmed by 4 bases and J by 4 bases, leaving 18 bases between them. The CDR3 has 16 residues. Germline assignment: CDR1 SGHAT and CDR2 FQNNGV.